This T cell receptor beta chain emerged from a study of shared clonotypes between healthy human individuals. Study in general: Donors had three CD4 naive, three CD4 memory, two CD8 naive and one CD8 memory plate apiece.

For this clone: Its antigen is not identified.

Findings and caveats of the study: Relative to their counterparts shared across all four donors, non-shared clonotypes exhibited diminished generation probabilities. Sequencing depth was expected to influence donor clonotype sharing.

Germline assignment: CDR1 SGHNT and CDR2 YYREEE (reference sequence). Deletions cut 0 bases from V and 4 bases from J, with 19 bases between. The CDR3 is 17 residues long. Sequencing was performed with immunoSEQ multiplex PCR; in TCRdb, only in-frame clones are kept and a portion is missing. The data contain about 990,000 clones, roughly 74% of them seen just once; the ten biggest clones take up roughly 0.65%. The sample taken for sequencing was memory CD4+ T cells from PBMCs. The subset is: CD45RA-negative fraction. V and J are TRBV5-4 and TRBJ1-2; D is undetermined. The source is a man between 18 and 29 years old in good health. Some clones in this sample may be carry-over from other donors' samples. CDR3: CASSLGGSSRSSYGYTF. In DNA form, the CDR3 reads TGTGCCAGCAGCTTGGGCGGGTCCAGCAGATCTAGCTATGGCTACACCTTC.